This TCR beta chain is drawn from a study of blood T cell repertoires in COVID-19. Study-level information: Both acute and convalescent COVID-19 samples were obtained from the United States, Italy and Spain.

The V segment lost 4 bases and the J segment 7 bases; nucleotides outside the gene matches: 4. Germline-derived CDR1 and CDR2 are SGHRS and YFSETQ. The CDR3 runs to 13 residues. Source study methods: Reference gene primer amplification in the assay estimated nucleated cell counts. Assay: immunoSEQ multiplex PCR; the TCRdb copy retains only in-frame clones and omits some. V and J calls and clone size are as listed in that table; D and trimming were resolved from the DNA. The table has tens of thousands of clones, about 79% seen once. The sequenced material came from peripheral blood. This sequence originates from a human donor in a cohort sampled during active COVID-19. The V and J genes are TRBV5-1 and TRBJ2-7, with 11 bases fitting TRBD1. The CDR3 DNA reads TGCGCCAGCAGCGGACAGGGGGCGCAAGAGCAGTACTTC. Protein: CASSGQGAQEQYF.